The entry below gives a single TCR beta chain sequence along with its context. This entry belongs to a study of blood T cell repertoires in COVID-19. The overall study: Italy, Spain and the United States were the sources of the convalescent and acute COVID-19 samples.

Sequencing used immunoSEQ multiplex PCR; TCRdb keeps in-frame clones, though not all of them. Of 330,000 or so clones listed, more than 75% are singletons. The receptor's source is a woman under 40 who had recovered from COVID-19. The sample taken for sequencing was PBMCs or T cells enriched from blood (not recorded which).

This chain's CDR3 is CASSSGQVNTEAFF. The CDR3 nucleotides are TGTGCCAGCAGTTCCGGACAGGTGAACACTGAAGCTTTCTTT. The chain joins TRBV6-5 to TRBJ1-1; 7 bases match TRBD1. V was pared by 4 bases and J by 0 bases, with 2 bases of the junction left unmatched. There are 14 residues in the CDR3. The germline gives CDR1 MNHEY, CDR2 SVGAGI.